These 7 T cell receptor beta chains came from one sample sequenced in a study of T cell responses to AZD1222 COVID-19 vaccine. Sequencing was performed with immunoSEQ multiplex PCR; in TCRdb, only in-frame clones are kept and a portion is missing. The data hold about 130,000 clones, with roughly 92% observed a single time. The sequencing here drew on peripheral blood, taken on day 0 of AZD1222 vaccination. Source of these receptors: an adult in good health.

This chain's CDR3 is CASSQVGFGNEQFF. In DNA form, the CDR3 reads TGTGCCAGCAGCCAAGTAGGTTTCGGTAATGAGCAGTTCTTC. The chain combines TRBV4-2 with TRBJ2-1; D is undetermined. V was shortened by 1 base and J by 7 bases, with 11 bases between the two germline ends. The CDR3 extends over 14 amino acids. In germline, CDR1 is LGHNA, CDR2 YNFKEQ.

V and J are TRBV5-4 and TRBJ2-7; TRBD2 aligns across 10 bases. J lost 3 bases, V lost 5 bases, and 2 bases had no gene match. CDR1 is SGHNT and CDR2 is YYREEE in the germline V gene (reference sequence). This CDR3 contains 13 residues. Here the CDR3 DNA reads TGTGCCAGCAGTCTAGCGGGGGTCTACGAGCAGTACTTC. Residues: CASSLAGVYEQYF.

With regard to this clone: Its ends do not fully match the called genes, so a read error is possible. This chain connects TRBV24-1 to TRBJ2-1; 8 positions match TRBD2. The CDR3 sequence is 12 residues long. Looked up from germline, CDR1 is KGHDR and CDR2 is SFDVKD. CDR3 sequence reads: CATSDAGLVPVF. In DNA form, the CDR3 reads TGTGCCACCAGTGATGCGGGACTAGTACCGGTCTTC.

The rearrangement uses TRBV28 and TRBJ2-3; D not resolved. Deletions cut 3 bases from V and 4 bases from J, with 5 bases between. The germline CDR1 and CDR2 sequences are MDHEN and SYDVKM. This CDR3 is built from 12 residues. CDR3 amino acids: CASSFRPDTQYF. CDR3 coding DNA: TGTGCCAGCAGTTTTCGGCCAGATACGCAGTATTTT. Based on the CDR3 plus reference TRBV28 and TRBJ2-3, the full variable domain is DVKVTQSSRYLVKRTGEKVFLECVQDMDHENMFWYRQDPGLGLRLIYFSYDVKMKEKGDIPEGYSVSREKKERFSLILESASTNQTSMYLCASSFRPDTQYFGPGTRLTVL.

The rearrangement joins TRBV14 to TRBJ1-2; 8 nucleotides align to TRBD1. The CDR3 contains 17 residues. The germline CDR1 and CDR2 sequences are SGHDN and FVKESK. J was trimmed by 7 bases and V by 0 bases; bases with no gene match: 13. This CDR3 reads CASSQDRWAGGAGGYTF. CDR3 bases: TGTGCCAGCAGCCAAGATCGATGGGCAGGGGGCGCGGGTGGCTACACCTTC.

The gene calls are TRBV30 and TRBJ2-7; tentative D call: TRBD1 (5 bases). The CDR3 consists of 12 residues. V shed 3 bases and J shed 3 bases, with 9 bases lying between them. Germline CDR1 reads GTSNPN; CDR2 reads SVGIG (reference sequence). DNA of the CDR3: TGTGCCTGGAGAGGGGATTTCTACGAGCAGTACTTC. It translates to CAWRGDFYEQYF.

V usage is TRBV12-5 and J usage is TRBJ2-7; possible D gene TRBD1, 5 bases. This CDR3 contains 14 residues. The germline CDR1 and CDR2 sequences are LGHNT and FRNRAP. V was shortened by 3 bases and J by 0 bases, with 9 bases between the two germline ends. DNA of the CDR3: TGTGCTAGTGGTTTTGGACAAAGCTCCTACGAGCAGTACTTC. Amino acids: CASGFGQSSYEQYF. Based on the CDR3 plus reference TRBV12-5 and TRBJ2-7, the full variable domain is DARVTQTPRHKVTEMGQEVTMRCQPILGHNTVFWYRQTMMQGLELLAYFRNRAPLDDSGMPKDRFSAEMPDATLATLKIQPSEPRDSAVYFCASGFGQSSYEQYFGPGTRLTVT.